The 11 T cell receptor beta chains below were found in one sample sequenced in a study of monozygotic twins with inflammatory bowel disease. Each CDR3 protein gets one entry in TCRdb, which reprocessed the 5' RACE reads and gives no DNA. The sample shows more than 100,000 distinct CDR3 sequences, and approximately 2% sits with its ten largest clones. The specimen was blood. Source of these receptors: a human donor with ulcerative colitis or Crohn's disease, or a healthy co-twin of an affected twin (not recorded which).

The chain couples TRBV5-1 to TRBJ2-1; checking the TCRdb D call of TRBD2 is not possible without DNA. Germline V CDR1 and CDR2: SGHRS, YFSETQ. This CDR3 is 15 amino acids long. The chain's CDR3 is CASSLVAGGPARQFF. The full variable domain, with the rest looked up from reference TRBV5-1 and TRBJ2-1, is KAGVTQTPRYLIKTRGQQVTLSCSPISGHRSVSWYQQTPGQGLQFLFEYFSETQRNKGNFPGRFSGRQFSNSRSEMNVSTLELGDSALYLCASSLVAGGPARQFFGPGTRLTVL.

This chain links TRBV4-2 with TRBJ2-7. Germline CDR1 LGHNA, CDR2 YNFKEQ. The CDR3 is made up of 15 amino acids. CDR3 protein: CASSQDYGSSYEQYF.

The chain recombines TRBV12-3 or TRBV12-4 with TRBJ1-5. This CDR3 comprises 15 residues. CDR3 sequence: CASSQQPRNYQPQHF.

The chain links TRBV10-3 to TRBJ2-1; as DNA is missing, the TRBD2 call by TCRdb cannot be tested. Germline CDR1 and CDR2: ENHRY and SYGVKD. The CDR3 length is 13 residues. The CDR3 spells CAISGLGSNEQFF.

The chain links TRBV2 to TRBJ2-1; the TCRdb D gene call, TRBD2, has no DNA to confirm it. Germline CDR1 reads SNHLY; CDR2 reads FYNNEI. CDR3 length: 16 amino acids. The CDR3 here is CASSEYGRRTYNEQFF.

The chain employs TRBV10-3 and TRBJ2-5; TCRdb names TRBD2, which stays unverified in the absence of DNA. Germline V gives CDR1 ENHRY, CDR2 SYGVKD. The CDR3 is 14 amino acids. The CDR3 protein is CAISVQRDRQTQYF.

The V call is TRBV20-1, the J call TRBJ2-3; TCRdb returns TRBD2, unconfirmable since there is no DNA. CDR1 and CDR2 from the germline V gene are DFQATT and SNEGSKA (reference sequence). This CDR3 contains 17 residues. This CDR3 reads CSARARWGRAGGDTQYF.

The chain recombines TRBV3-1 with TRBJ2-7. Germline V CDR1 and CDR2: LGHDT, YNNKEL (reference sequence). The CDR3 is 14 amino acids. The CDR3 is CASSQHDKSYEQYF.

This chain joins TRBV12-3 or TRBV12-4 and TRBJ2-1; TCRdb proposes TRBD2, but this gene call is untestable without DNA. The CDR3 is made up of 17 amino acids. CDR3 in amino acids: CASRGLLAGGTYNEQFF.

The chain uses TRBV10-3 and TRBJ2-1; without DNA, the TCRdb call of TRBD1 cannot be checked. CDR1 and CDR2 (germline): ENHRY, SYGVKD. There are 16 residues in the CDR3. CDR3 residues: CAIKNREGQAIDEQFF.

V is TRBV28 and J is TRBJ2-7; checking the TCRdb D call of TRBD1 is not possible without DNA. The CDR3 covers 15 residues. The germline V gene encodes CDR1 MDHEN and CDR2 SYDVKM. CDR3 protein: CASSLLSGQSYEQYF.